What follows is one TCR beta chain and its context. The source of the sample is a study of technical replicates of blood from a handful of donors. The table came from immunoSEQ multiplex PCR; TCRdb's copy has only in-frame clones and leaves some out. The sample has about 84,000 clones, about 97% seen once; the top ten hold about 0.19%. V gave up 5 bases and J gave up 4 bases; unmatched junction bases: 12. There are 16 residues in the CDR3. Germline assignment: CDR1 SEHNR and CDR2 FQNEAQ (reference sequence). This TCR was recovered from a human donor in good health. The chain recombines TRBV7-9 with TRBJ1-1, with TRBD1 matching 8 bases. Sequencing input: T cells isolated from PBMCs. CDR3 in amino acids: CASSRIDRGPSTEAFF. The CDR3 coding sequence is TGTGCCAGCAGCCGGATCGACAGGGGCCCGAGCACTGAAGCTTTCTTT.